One and the same sample provided the 29 T cell receptor beta chains below, sequenced in a study of shared clonotypes between healthy human individuals. Repertoires were generated with immunoSEQ multiplex PCR, while TCRdb's copy carries only in-frame clones and drops some. Seen here are 2 million to 3 million clones, approximately 93% observed once, and the top ten hold about 0.34%. Sequencing was carried out using naive CD4+ T cells from PBMCs. Subset described: CD45RA+ positively selected. The receptors here all came from a man between 18 and 29 years old in good health. Some clones in this sample may be carry-over from other donors' samples.

The chain employs TRBV1 and TRBJ2-6. TRBV1 is a known pseudogene. The CDR3 sequence is 17 residues long. The CDR3 region has the DNA TGCACCAGCAGCCAAGAGTGCCGATTCTCTGGGGCCAACGTCCTGACTTTC. It yields the protein CTSSQECRFSGANVLTF.

J is TRBJ2-5 and V is TRBV6-6; the match to TRBD2 covers 13 bases. The germline V gene encodes CDR1 MNHNY and CDR2 SVGAGI (reference sequence). There are 16 residues in the CDR3. The J segment lost 2 bases and the V segment lost 6 bases, leaving 6 bases of the junction unmatched. As DNA, the CDR3 is TGTGCCAGCAGCTCAGGACTAGCGGGAGTACAAGAGACCCAGTACTTC. Its protein product is CASSSGLAGVQETQYF.

The rearrangement joins TRBV5-3 to TRBJ1-1, with D tentatively TRBD1 (6 bases). TRBV5-3 qualifies as an ORF whose function is uncertain. This CDR3 contains 16 residues. V lost 0 bases, J lost 4 bases, and 16 bases lay in between. The CDR3 sequence: CARSLGEQGIPTEAFF. The CDR3 nucleotides read TGTGCCAGAAGCTTGGGGGAACAGGGTATTCCCACTGAAGCTTTCTTT.

In the case of this clone: This same CDR3 is encoded by further DNA sequences in the sample. This chain connects TRBV6-5 to TRBJ1-5; D unresolved. The V and J ends lost 5 bases and 2 bases respectively, with 7 bases between them. The CDR3 has 13 residues. The germline CDR1 and CDR2 sequences are MNHEY and SVGAGI. CDR3 loop: CASSRRGNQPQHF. CDR3 DNA: TGTGCCAGCAGTCGACGGGGCAATCAGCCCCAGCATTTT.

This clone was seen at least ten times. The V and J genes are TRBV7-9 and TRBJ2-6; 10 positions agree with TRBD1. The trim removed 5 bases at V and 2 bases at J, leaving 12 bases unmatched. The CDR3 runs to 19 residues. Looked up from germline, CDR1 is SEHNR and CDR2 is FQNEAQ (reference sequence). This CDR3 is CASSPLTGGYRAGANVLTF. The CDR3, as DNA: TGTGCCAGCAGCCCCCTGACAGGGGGCTATAGGGCTGGGGCCAACGTCCTGACTTTC.

This chain connects TRBV7-2 to TRBJ1-5; no reliable D call. Germline CDR1 is SGHTA and CDR2 is FQGNSA. CDR3 length equals 14 residues. Trimming stripped 3 bases from V and 1 base from J, with 7 bases between. CDR3 amino acids: CASSLLYSNQPQHF. The CDR3 DNA sequence: TGTGCCAGCAGCTTGCTTTACAGCAATCAGCCCCAGCATTTT.

The chain uses TRBV14 and TRBJ2-1; TRBD2 might be the D (7 bases). V was trimmed by 0 bases and J by 7 bases, leaving 19 bases between them. Germline loops: CDR1 SGHDN, CDR2 FVKESK. This CDR3 is built from 17 residues. CDR3 DNA: TGTGCCAGCAGCCAAGATTGGTCTTATGGGAGGGGGAATGAGCAGTTCTTC. Encoded protein: CASSQDWSYGRGNEQFF.

The gene calls are TRBV7-3 and TRBJ2-6; 7 bases agree with TRBD2. The length of the CDR3 is 16 residues. Germline trimming cut 3 bases from V and 1 base from J; bases unmatched to any gene: 3. The V gene's germline CDR1 is SGHTA and CDR2 FQGTGA. For the CDR3, the DNA is TGTGCCAGCAGCTTGGCGGGAGCTTCTGGGGCCAACGTCCTGACTTTC. Residues: CASSLAGASGANVLTF. Variable domain in full (rest from reference TRBV7-3 and TRBJ2-6): GAGVSQTPSNKVTEKGKYVELRCDPISGHTALYWYRQSLGQGPEFLIYFQGTGAADDSGLPNDRFFAVRPEGSVSTLKIQRTERGDSAVYLCASSLAGASGANVLTFGAGSRLTVL.

V and J are TRBV18 and TRBJ1-1; the D is unclear. From germline, CDR1 is KGHSH and CDR2 LQKENI. V was clipped by 3 bases and J by 4 bases, with 12 bases between them. CDR3 length: 14 residues. CDR3 sequence: CASSPYGEGTEAFF. The DNA for the CDR3 is TGTGCCAGCTCACCCTACGGAGAGGGCACTGAAGCTTTCTTT.

The chain couples TRBV28 to TRBJ2-1; 9 nucleotides line up with TRBD1. The CDR3 sequence is 16 residues long. Trimming removed 3 bases from V and 7 bases from J; junction bases left unmatched: 10. The germline V gene encodes CDR1 MDHEN and CDR2 SYDVKM. Here the CDR3 DNA reads TGTGCCAGCAGTTTGGGTGGGACAGGGAGGGGAAATGAGCAGTTCTTC. Translation: CASSLGGTGRGNEQFF. The whole variable domain, filled in from reference TRBV28 and TRBJ2-1, reads DVKVTQSSRYLVKRTGEKVFLECVQDMDHENMFWYRQDPGLGLRLIYFSYDVKMKEKGDIPEGYSVSREKKERFSLILESASTNQTSMYLCASSLGGTGRGNEQFFGPGTRLTVL.

The chain uses TRBV18 and TRBJ1-1; no firm D call. This CDR3 region has 14 residues. Trimming took 1 base from V and 4 from J, leaving 10 bases between them. Germline V gene lookup returns CDR1 KGHSH and CDR2 LQKENI. CDR3 in DNA: TGTGCCAGCTCACCACGGGGAGACGGCACTGAAGCTTTCTTT. It yields the protein CASSPRGDGTEAFF.

The chain recombines TRBV5-4 with TRBJ2-7; TRBD2 is a possible D gene (6 bases). V lost 4 bases, J lost 5 bases, and 16 bases lay in between. The CDR3 has 14 amino acids. Germline CDR1 SGHNT, CDR2 YYREEE (reference sequence). The CDR3 loop reads CASSPGVSADEQYF. The CDR3 DNA sequence: TGTGCCAGCAGCCCGGGGGTTTCGGCGGACGAGCAGTACTTC.

The V and J genes are TRBV10-3 and TRBJ2-5; TRBD2 matches at 8 bases. V was clipped by 11 bases and J by 5 bases; unmatched bases: 7. CDR1 is ENHRY, CDR2 SYGVKD, per germline. The CDR3 loop spans 12 amino acids. CDR3 coding DNA: TGTGCCGCCGGACTAGCAGCTGAGACCCAGTACTTC. Translated, it gives CAAGLAAETQYF.

V is TRBV9 and J is TRBJ1-1; D might be TRBD1 (6 bases). The CDR3 extends over 17 amino acids. Looked up from germline, CDR1 is SGDLS and CDR2 is YYNGEE. V was trimmed by 2 bases and J by 0 bases, leaving 17 bases between them. CDR3 nucleotides: TGTGCCAGCAGCGTGACGGCAGGGGCTTCAATGAACACTGAAGCTTTCTTT. Amino acid sequence: CASSVTAGASMNTEAFF.

The chain combines TRBV18 with TRBJ1-2; 7 bases map to TRBD1. The CDR3 runs to 18 residues. Germline assignment: CDR1 KGHSH and CDR2 LQKENI. With V trimmed by 2 bases and J by 6 bases, 18 bases remained unmatched. The CDR3 sequence is CASSPLYWRDSVTNGYTF. In DNA, the CDR3 is TGTGCCAGCTCACCATTATATTGGCGGGACAGCGTAACGAATGGCTACACCTTC.

This clone came up once. The chain joins TRBV7-2 to TRBJ2-1; 15 nucleotides align to TRBD2. CDR3 length equals 16 residues. CDR1 is SGHTA, CDR2 FQGNSA, per germline. J lost 7 bases, V lost 2 bases, and 3 bases had no gene match. The CDR3 DNA is TGTGCCAGCAGCTTACCCGGACTAGCGGGAGGGAATGAGCAGTTCTTC. Encoded protein: CASSLPGLAGGNEQFF.

The J gene is TRBJ2-1, the V gene TRBV10-3, with D possibly matching TRBD2 (6 bases). This CDR3 spans 15 amino acids. V was clipped by 6 bases and J by 2 bases, with 14 bases between them. Germline CDR1 and CDR2: ENHRY and SYGVKD. Here the CDR3 DNA reads TGTGCCATCAGACCTAGACTAGAACCCTACAATGAGCAGTTCTTC. Translation gives CAIRPRLEPYNEQFF.

The chain has TRBV18 and TRBJ2-7, with D tentatively TRBD2 (5 bases). The CDR3 consists of 15 residues. Germline-derived CDR1 and CDR2 are KGHSH and LQKENI. The V end was cut by 5 bases, the J end by 3 bases, with 17 bases between. For the CDR3, the DNA is TGTGCCAGCTCAGCACGTACCGGGGTCAGCTACGAGCAGTACTTC. Protein sequence: CASSARTGVSYEQYF.

The V gene is TRBV28, the J gene TRBJ2-1; TRBD2 agrees at 7 bases. V lost 3 bases to trimming and J lost 7 bases; unmatched junction nucleotides: 6. CDR1 and CDR2 (germline): MDHEN, SYDVKM. This CDR3 has 14 amino acids. The CDR3 region is CASSLGLTQNEQFF. The CDR3 bases are TGTGCCAGCAGTTTGGGACTAACGCAGAATGAGCAGTTCTTC.

This chain uses TRBV14 with TRBJ1-2; no clear D gene. The V gene's germline CDR1 is SGHDN and CDR2 FVKESK. CDR3 length: 14 amino acids. V was cut by 4 bases and J by 4 bases, with 13 bases left in between. CDR3 amino acids: CASSPRDRLYGYTF. CDR3 DNA sequence: TGTGCCAGCAGCCCCCGGGATCGTCTCTATGGCTACACCTTC.

The chain carries TRBV28 and TRBJ2-7; D possibly uses TRBD1 or TRBD2 (6 bases each). The CDR3 spans 17 residues. The germline V and J ends were trimmed by 6 bases and 1 base, with 22 bases remaining between them. CDR1 and CDR2 (germline): MDHEN, SYDVKM. DNA for the CDR3: TGTGCCAGCAGACCTACATTAGGGGGGCGGAGATCCTACGAGCAGTACTTC. Amino acids: CASRPTLGGRRSYEQYF.

This chain connects TRBV6-5 to TRBJ2-5; D call uncertain. V lost 6 bases and J 3 bases, leaving 8 bases between the germline ends. This CDR3 is built from 12 residues. Germline V gene sequence: CDR1 MNHEY, CDR2 SVGAGI. Here the CDR3 reads CASRTPEETQYF. The CDR3 DNA is TGTGCCAGCAGGACTCCGGAAGAGACCCAGTACTTC.

Turning to this clone: The same CDR3 can be traced to other DNA sequences in this sample. The V and J genes are TRBV15 and TRBJ2-1; 7 nucleotides agree with TRBD2. Germline loops: CDR1 LNHNV, CDR2 YYDKDF (reference sequence). V shed 0 bases and J 3 bases; nucleotides not matched to a gene: 5. The CDR3 length is 16 residues. CDR3 loop: CATSREGLAVYNEQFF. DNA of the CDR3: TGTGCCACCAGCAGAGAGGGCCTAGCGGTCTACAATGAGCAGTTCTTC.

The V and J genes are TRBV28 and TRBJ2-7; a possible D gene is TRBD2 (5 bases). Trimming took off 6 bases at V and 2 bases at J, with 17 bases between the two ends. The CDR3 spans 15 residues. From germline, CDR1 is MDHEN and CDR2 SYDVKM. This CDR3 reads CASSRPGDQAYEQYF. As DNA, the CDR3 is TGTGCCAGCAGCCGTCCCGGGGATCAGGCCTACGAGCAGTACTTC.

V and J are TRBV7-5 and TRBJ2-1; no check of the table's D call, TRBD2, against the DNA was made. TRBV7-5 is reported as a pseudogene. The CDR3 spans 12 residues. The CDR3 nucleotides read TGTGTCAGAAGCAGCCGAAGAGATGAGCAGTTCTTC. Encoded protein: CVRSSRRDEQFF.

A note on this clone: In the same sample, other DNA sequences code for this CDR3. This chain links TRBV20-1 with TRBJ1-1; D is ambiguous. V was pared by 6 bases and J by 5 bases, with 7 bases between. The CDR3 contains 10 residues. Germline CDR1 and CDR2: DFQATT and SNEGSKA (reference sequence). This CDR3 is CSAGRTEAFF. For the CDR3, the DNA is TGCAGTGCCGGACGGACTGAAGCTTTCTTT.

The V gene is TRBV10-1, the J gene TRBJ1-1; D call uncertain. The CDR3 sequence is 13 residues long. Trimming left V 8 bases short and J 1 base short, with 11 bases between. The V gene's germline CDR1 is WNHNN and CDR2 SYGVQD (reference sequence). The CDR3 spells CASRMSGNTEAFF. The DNA of the CDR3 is TGCGCCAGCCGGATGTCAGGGAACACTGAAGCTTTCTTT.

The gene calls are TRBV27 and TRBJ2-7; 13 bases fit TRBD2. V shed 7 bases, J shed 5 bases, and the junction held 11 bases outside the gene matches. This CDR3 contains 16 residues. The germline gives CDR1 MNHEY, CDR2 SMNVEV (reference sequence). The chain's CDR3 is CASNRGLAGDVHEQYF. The CDR3 bases are TGTGCCAGCAACCGAGGACTAGCGGGAGATGTCCACGAGCAGTACTTC.

The V gene is TRBV7-2, the J gene TRBJ2-1, with TRBD1 matching over 10 bases. The J segment lost 5 bases and the V segment lost 5 bases, leaving 6 bases of the junction unmatched. Germline V gene sequence: CDR1 SGHTA, CDR2 FQGNSA. There are 15 residues in the CDR3. CDR3 loop: CASSPRDRGHNEQFF. The CDR3 coding sequence is TGTGCCAGCAGCCCAAGGGACAGGGGTCACAATGAGCAGTTCTTC. The whole variable domain, remainder taken from reference TRBV7-2 and TRBJ2-1, is GAGVSQSPSNKVTEKGKDVELRCDPISGHTALYWYRQSLGQGLEFLIYFQGNSAPDKSGLPSDRFSAERTGGSVSTLTIQRTQQEDSAVYLCASSPRDRGHNEQFFGPGTRLTVL.